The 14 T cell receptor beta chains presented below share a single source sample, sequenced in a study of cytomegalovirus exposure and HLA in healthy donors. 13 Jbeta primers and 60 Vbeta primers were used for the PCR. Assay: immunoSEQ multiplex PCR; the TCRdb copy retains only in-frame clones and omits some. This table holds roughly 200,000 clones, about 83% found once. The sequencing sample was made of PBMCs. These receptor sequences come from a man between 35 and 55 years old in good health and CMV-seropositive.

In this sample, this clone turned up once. The CDR3 loop is CASSVAGPGHEQYF. CDR3 in DNA: TGTGCCAGCAGCGTAGCTGGGCCTGGCCACGAGCAGTACTTC. The chain employs TRBV9 and TRBJ2-7, with D unresolved. Trimming removed 0 bases at V and 5 bases at J, with 12 bases between. CDR3 length: 14 residues. Looked up from germline, CDR1 is SGDLS and CDR2 is YYNGEE.

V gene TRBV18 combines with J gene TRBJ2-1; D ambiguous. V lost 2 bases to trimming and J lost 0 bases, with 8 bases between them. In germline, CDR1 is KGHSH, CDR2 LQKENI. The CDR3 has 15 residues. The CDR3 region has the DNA TGTGCCAGCTCACCAGGGCTACACTCCTACAATGAGCAGTTCTTC. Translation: CASSPGLHSYNEQFF.

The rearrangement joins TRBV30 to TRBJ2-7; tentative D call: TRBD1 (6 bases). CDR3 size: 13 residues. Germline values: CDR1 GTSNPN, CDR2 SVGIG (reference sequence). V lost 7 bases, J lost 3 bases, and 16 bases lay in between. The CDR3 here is CASLWDNSYEQYF. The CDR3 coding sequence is TGTGCCTCCCTGTGGGACAATAGCTACGAGCAGTACTTC.

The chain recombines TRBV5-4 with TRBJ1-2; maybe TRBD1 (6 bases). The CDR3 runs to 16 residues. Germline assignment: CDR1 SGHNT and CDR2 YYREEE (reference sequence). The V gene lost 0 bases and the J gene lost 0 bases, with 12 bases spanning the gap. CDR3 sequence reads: CASSLESTGPNYGYTF. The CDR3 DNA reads TGTGCCAGCAGCTTGGAGTCGACAGGTCCTAACTATGGCTACACCTTC.

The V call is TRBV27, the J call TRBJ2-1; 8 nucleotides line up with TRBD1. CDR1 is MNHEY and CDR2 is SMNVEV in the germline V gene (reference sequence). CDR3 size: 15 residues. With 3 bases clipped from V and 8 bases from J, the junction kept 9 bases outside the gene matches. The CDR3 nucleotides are TGTGCCAGCAGTTTTACTACGGACAGGGTCTATGAGCAGTTCTTC. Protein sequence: CASSFTTDRVYEQFF.

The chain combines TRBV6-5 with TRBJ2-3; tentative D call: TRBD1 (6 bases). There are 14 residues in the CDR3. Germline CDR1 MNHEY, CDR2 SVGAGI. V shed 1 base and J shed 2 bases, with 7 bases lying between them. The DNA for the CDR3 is TGTGCCAGCAGTTACTACAGGGCCACAGATACGCAGTATTTT. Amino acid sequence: CASSYYRATDTQYF.

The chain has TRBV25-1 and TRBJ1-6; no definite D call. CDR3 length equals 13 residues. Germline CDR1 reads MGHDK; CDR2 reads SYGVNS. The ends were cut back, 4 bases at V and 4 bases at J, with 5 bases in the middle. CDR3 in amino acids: CASSARYNSPLHF. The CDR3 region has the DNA TGTGCCAGCAGTGCTAGATATAATTCACCCCTCCACTTT.

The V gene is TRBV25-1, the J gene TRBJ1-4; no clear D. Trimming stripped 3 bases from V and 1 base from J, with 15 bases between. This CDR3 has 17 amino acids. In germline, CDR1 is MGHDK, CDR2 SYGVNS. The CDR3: CASSDSLGRGTNEKLFF. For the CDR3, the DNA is TGTGCCAGCAGTGACTCATTGGGCCGGGGAACTAATGAAAAACTGTTTTTT.

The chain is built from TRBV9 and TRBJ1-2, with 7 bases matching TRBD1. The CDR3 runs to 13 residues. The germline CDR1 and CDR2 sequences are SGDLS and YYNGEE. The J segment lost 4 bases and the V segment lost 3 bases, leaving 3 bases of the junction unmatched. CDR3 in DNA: TGTGCCAGCAGCGGACAGGGCCTCTATGGCTACACCTTC. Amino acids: CASSGQGLYGYTF.

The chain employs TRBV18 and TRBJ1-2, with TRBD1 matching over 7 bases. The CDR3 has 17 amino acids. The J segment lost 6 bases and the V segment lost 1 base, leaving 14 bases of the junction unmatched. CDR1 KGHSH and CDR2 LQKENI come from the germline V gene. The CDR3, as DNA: TGTGCCAGCTCACCACGGGGTACAGGGGTGAATCAACATGGCTACACCTTC. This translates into CASSPRGTGVNQHGYTF.

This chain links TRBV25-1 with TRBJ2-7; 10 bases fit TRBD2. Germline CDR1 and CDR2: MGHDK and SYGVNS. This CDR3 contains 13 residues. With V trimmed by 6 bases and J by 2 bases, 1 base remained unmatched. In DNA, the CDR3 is TGTGCCAGCAGCCTAGCGGGGGCCTACGAGCAGTACTTC. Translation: CASSLAGAYEQYF.

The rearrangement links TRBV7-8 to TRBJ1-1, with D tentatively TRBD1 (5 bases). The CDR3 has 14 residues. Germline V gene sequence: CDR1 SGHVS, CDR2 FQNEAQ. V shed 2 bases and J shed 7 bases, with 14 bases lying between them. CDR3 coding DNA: TGTGCCAGCAGCTTATGGGGCAGGAAAAATGAAGCTTTCTTT. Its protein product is CASSLWGRKNEAFF.

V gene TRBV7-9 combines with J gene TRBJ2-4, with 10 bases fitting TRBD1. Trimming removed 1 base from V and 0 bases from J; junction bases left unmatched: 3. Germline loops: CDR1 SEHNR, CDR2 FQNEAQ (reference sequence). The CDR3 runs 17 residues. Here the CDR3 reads CASSLGGQGLAKNIQYF. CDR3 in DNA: TGTGCCAGCAGCTTAGGGGGACAGGGGCTAGCCAAAAACATTCAGTACTTC.

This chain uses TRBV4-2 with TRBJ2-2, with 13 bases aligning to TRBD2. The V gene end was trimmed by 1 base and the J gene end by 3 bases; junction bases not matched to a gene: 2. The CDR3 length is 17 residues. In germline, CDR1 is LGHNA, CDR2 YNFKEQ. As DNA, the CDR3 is TGTGCCAGCAGCCAAGGACTAGCGGGAGGTTACACCGGGGAGCTGTTTTTT. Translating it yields CASSQGLAGGYTGELFF.